The 15 T cell receptor beta chains below were found in one sample sequenced in a study of T cells in Graves' hyperthyroidism and ophthalmopathy. Amplification of TCR beta CDR3 regions was performed using RNA transcripts as template. HTBI primers were the set used in a first-round RT-PCR of the TCR CDR3. TCRdb re-called the multiplex PCR reads with MiXCR, one entry per CDR3 protein. The sample yields more than 300,000 distinct CDR3 sequences, around 15% seen once. Sequenced: blood. These receptors were taken from a woman aged 25 to 39 with Graves' ophthalmopathy.

This clonotype was seen ten or more times. V usage is TRBV2 and J usage is TRBJ2-1, with 7 nucleotides matching TRBD2. The CDR3 length is 13 residues. V lost 6 bases and J lost 7; bases outside the gene matches: 6. Germline lookup yields CDR1 SNHLY and CDR2 FYNNEI. CDR3 sequence: CASRRLATNEQFF. For the CDR3, the DNA is TGTGCCAGCAGACGACTAGCTACAAATGAGCAGTTCTTC.

This clonotype was detected ten times or more. The gene calls are TRBV7-3 and TRBJ2-7, with 7 positions matching TRBD1. This CDR3 has 15 residues. Losses at the gene ends were 5 bases for V and 3 bases for J; bases not matched to a gene: 10. The germline V gene encodes CDR1 SGHTA and CDR2 FQGTGA. CDR3 DNA: TGTGCCAGCAGCCCGTACGTTCGGACAGGCTACGAGCAGTACTTC. Protein sequence: CASSPYVRTGYEQYF. Full variable domain (rest looked up from reference TRBV7-3 and TRBJ2-7): GAGVSQTPSNKVTEKGKYVELRCDPISGHTALYWYRQSLGQGPEFLIYFQGTGAADDSGLPNDRFFAVRPEGSVSTLKIQRTERGDSAVYLCASSPYVRTGYEQYFGPGTRLTVT.

A single count supports this clonotype. This sequence joins TRBV28 and TRBJ1-1, with TRBD1 identical over 7 bases. The V gene's germline CDR1 is MDHEN and CDR2 SYDVKM. The V and J ends lost 4 bases and 0 bases, in that order; junction bases with no gene match: 8. The CDR3 is 16 amino acids. The CDR3 DNA is TGTGCCAGCAGTTCCTCACAGGGGAGGGTGAACACTGAAGCTTTCTTT. The encoded protein is CASSSSQGRVNTEAFF. Based on the CDR3 plus reference TRBV28 and TRBJ1-1, the full variable domain is DVKVTQSSRYLVKRTGEKVFLECVQDMDHENMFWYRQDPGLGLRLIYFSYDVKMKEKGDIPEGYSVSREKKERFSLILESASTNQTSMYLCASSSSQGRVNTEAFFGQGTRLTVV.

The chain joins TRBV6-2 or TRBV6-3 to TRBJ1-1, with D perhaps TRBD1 (5 bases). V gave up 5 bases and J gave up 6 bases, with 16 bases separating them. Germline V CDR1 and CDR2: MNHEY, SVGEGT. The CDR3 loop spans 14 amino acids. In DNA form, the CDR3 reads TGTGCCAGCAGTCCGTCGGTTCCGGGGGCTGAAGCTTTCTTT. It codes for CASSPSVPGAEAFF.

The chain uses TRBV7-6 and TRBJ2-3; a possible D gene is TRBD2 (5 bases). Germline CDR1 SGHVS, CDR2 FNYEAQ. V was shortened by 5 bases and J by 5 bases, with 8 bases between the two germline ends. This CDR3 comprises 12 residues. CDR3 in amino acids: CASSTRGDTQYF. The CDR3 DNA sequence: TGTGCCAGCAGCACCCGGGGAGATACGCAGTATTTT. Complete variable domain (other parts from reference TRBV7-6 and TRBJ2-3): GAGVSQSPRYKVTKRGQDVALRCDPISGHVSLYWYRQALGQGPEFLTYFNYEAQQDKSGLPNDRFSAERPEGSISTLTIQRTEQRDSAMYRCASSTRGDTQYFGPGTRLTVL.

The sample holds many counts of this clonotype. The chain recombines TRBV7-2 with TRBJ2-1; possible D gene TRBD2, 5 bases. The V and J ends lost 5 bases and 4 bases respectively, with 15 bases between them. The CDR3 sequence is 15 residues long. Germline V gene sequence: CDR1 SGHTA, CDR2 FQGNSA. The CDR3 DNA is TGTGCCAGCAGCCGAGACTACTTCGGTTACAATGAGCAGTTCTTC. This encodes CASSRDYFGYNEQFF.

The sample holds many counts of this clonotype. The V and J genes are TRBV30 and TRBJ1-5, with a tentative D call TRBD1 (5 bases). CDR1 is GTSNPN and CDR2 is SVGIG in the germline V gene (reference sequence). This CDR3 comprises 13 residues. The V and J ends lost 2 bases and 6 bases respectively, with 11 bases between them. CDR3 sequence (DNA): TGTGCCTGGAGTAGTAGGGGTAGTCAGCCCCAGCATTTT. Translation gives CAWSSRGSQPQHF.

This clonotype was detected ten times or more. The V gene is TRBV20-1, the J gene TRBJ1-3, with D unclear. V dropped 4 bases and J dropped 0 bases, with 7 bases sitting between them. This CDR3 is built from 13 residues. Germline assignment: CDR1 DFQATT and CDR2 SNEGSKA (reference sequence). Here the CDR3 reads CSAKQNSGNTIYF. For the CDR3, the DNA is TGCAGTGCTAAACAGAACTCTGGAAACACCATATATTTT.

Many counts were recorded for this clonotype. The genes are TRBV7-9 and TRBJ2-4, with a weak D call TRBD2 (6 bases). The CDR3 spans 11 residues. V was trimmed by 10 bases and J by 8 bases, leaving 12 bases between them. Germline CDR1 reads SEHNR; CDR2 reads FQNEAQ (reference sequence). Here the CDR3 reads CAILSGDIQYF. In DNA, the CDR3 is TGTGCCATCCTTTCGGGAGACATTCAGTACTTC.

This clonotype was picked up many times. The chain uses TRBV20-1 and TRBJ1-1; D perhaps matches TRBD1 (5 bases). The CDR3 runs 12 residues. V shed 1 base and J shed 6 bases, with 9 bases lying between them. The V gene's germline CDR1 is DFQATT and CDR2 SNEGSKA (reference sequence). The CDR3 protein is CSARVQVPEAFF. As DNA, the CDR3 is TGCAGTGCTAGAGTACAGGTCCCTGAAGCTTTCTTT.

The table lists this clonotype with many counts. The chain employs TRBV3-1 and TRBJ2-3; 8 bases fit TRBD2. Trimming cost V 4 bases and J 3 bases; bases outside gene matches: 3. From germline, CDR1 is LGHDT and CDR2 YNNKEL (reference sequence). The CDR3 consists of 14 residues. The DNA for the CDR3 is TGTGCCAGCAGCCGCGGGGGGTCGACAGATACGCAGTATTTT. Protein sequence: CASSRGGSTDTQYF.

This clonotype showed up many times. The rearrangement uses TRBV12-3 or TRBV12-4 and TRBJ2-3; weak D call: TRBD1 (5 bases). V dropped 1 base and J dropped 6 bases, with 14 bases sitting between them. The CDR3 length is 15 residues. The CDR3 bases are TGTGCCAGCAGTTTAGTCAGGGTTGGAAGCGATACGCAGTATTTT. Translating gives CASSLVRVGSDTQYF.

V gene TRBV27 combines with J gene TRBJ2-1, with 14 bases lining up with TRBD2. J lost 0 bases, V lost 6 bases, and 1 base had no gene match. The germline V gene encodes CDR1 MNHEY and CDR2 SMNVEV (reference sequence). CDR3 length: 16 residues. As DNA, the CDR3 is TGTGCCAGCAGGACTAGCGGGGGGGCCTCCTACAATGAGCAGTTCTTC. This encodes CASRTSGGASYNEQFF.

This clonotype was seen many times. The V and J genes are TRBV20-1 and TRBJ1-5, with TRBD1 identical over 7 bases. CDR3 size: 16 residues. Germline trimming cut 0 bases from V and 1 base from J; bases unmatched to any gene: 6. Looked up from germline, CDR1 is DFQATT and CDR2 is SNEGSKA (reference sequence). The CDR3 spells CSARDLGTESNQPQHF. The CDR3 region has the DNA TGCAGTGCTAGAGATCTGGGGACAGAGAGCAATCAGCCCCAGCATTTT.

On this clonotype itself: Being one base from a much bigger clone, this may be a read error. The chain uses TRBV11-2 and TRBJ2-7; a weak D match, TRBD1 (5 bases). From germline, CDR1 is SGHAT and CDR2 FQNNGV. Trimming left V 0 bases short and J 2 bases short, with 8 bases between. This CDR3 contains 14 residues. CDR3 sequence reads: CASSLEMGPYEQYF. In nucleotides, the CDR3 is TGTGCCAGCAGCTTAGAGATGGGGCCCTACGAGCAGTACTTC.